The sequence of this T cell receptor beta chain was determined in a study of blood T cell repertoires in COVID-19. Across the study: The United States, Italy and Spain supplied acute and convalescent COVID-19 samples. PBMCs, B-cell-depleted T cells, or T cells provided the cDNA or gDNA that made up the material.

Authors' processing steps: Estimation of nucleated cell counts was performed using reference gene primer amplification. Using immunoSEQ multiplex PCR, the repertoire was profiled, and TCRdb retains in-frame clones only, with some absent. D and trimming were read from the DNA, whereas the V and J calls and clone size are those reported in that table. The repertoire holds a few hundred thousand clones, with 90% as singletons. The CDR3 is 16 residues long. V lost 4 bases to trimming and J lost 6 bases; unmatched junction nucleotides: 12. The germline V gene has CDR1 SGHRS and CDR2 YFSETQ. Symptom resolution, clearance, or two negative PCRs marked the recovered donors of Cohort 3.

This clonotype originated in a man between 18 and 29 years old who had recovered from COVID-19. The chain joins TRBV5-1 to TRBJ2-1; 8 nucleotides match TRBD2. Sequenced material: PBMCs or T cells enriched from blood (not recorded which). For the CDR3, the DNA is TGCGCCAGCAGCAACCCGGGACTAGAGGTCCCCAATGAGCAGTTCTTC. Residues: CASSNPGLEVPNEQFF.